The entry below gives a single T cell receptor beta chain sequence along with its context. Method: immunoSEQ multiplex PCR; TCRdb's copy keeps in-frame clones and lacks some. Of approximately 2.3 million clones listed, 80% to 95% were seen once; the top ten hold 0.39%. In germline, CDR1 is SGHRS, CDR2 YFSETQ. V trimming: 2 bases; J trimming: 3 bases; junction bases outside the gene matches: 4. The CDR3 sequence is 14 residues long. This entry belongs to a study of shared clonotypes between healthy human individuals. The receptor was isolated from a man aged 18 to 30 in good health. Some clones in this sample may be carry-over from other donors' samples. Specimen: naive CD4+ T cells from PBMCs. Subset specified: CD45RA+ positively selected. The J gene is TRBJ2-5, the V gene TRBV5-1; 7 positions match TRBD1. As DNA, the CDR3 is TGCGCCAGCAGCTTACCCGGGACAGAAGAGACCCAGTACTTC. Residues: CASSLPGTEETQYF.